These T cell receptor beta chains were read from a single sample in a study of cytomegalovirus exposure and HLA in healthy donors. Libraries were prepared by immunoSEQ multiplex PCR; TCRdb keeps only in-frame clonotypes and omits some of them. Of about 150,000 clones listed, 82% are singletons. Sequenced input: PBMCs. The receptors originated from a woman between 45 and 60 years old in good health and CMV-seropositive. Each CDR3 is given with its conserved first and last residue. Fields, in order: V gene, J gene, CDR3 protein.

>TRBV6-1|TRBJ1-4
CATQLTGDGKKLFF
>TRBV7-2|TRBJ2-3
CASSKSGGWDTQYF
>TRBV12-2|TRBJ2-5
CASRLALGDRVTQYF
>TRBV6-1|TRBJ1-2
CASSGQLNYGYTF
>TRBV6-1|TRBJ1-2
CASSVTWGQVNYGYTF
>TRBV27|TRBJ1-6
CASSLRSGTNSPLHF
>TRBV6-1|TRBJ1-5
CASSLGRSRNQPQHF
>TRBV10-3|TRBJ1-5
CAISEQGVSNQPQHF
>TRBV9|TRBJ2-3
CASSPGGAGLTDTQYF
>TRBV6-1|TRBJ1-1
CASRLTPVNTEAFF
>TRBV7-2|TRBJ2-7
CASSFVGGGSYEQYF
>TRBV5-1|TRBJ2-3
CASSLELAGGLDTQYF
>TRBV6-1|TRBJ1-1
CASSESRVGNTEAFF
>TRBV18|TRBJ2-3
CASSPRGGDTDTQYF
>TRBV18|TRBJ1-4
CASSPTGTDNEKLFF
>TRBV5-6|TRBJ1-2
CASRVIGYGYTF
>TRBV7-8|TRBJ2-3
CASSHGGGTDTQYF
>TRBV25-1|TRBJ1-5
CASSGTGDQPQHF
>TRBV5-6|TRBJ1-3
CASSLAQGRAGNTIYF
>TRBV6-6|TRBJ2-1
CASRPGTSYNEQFF
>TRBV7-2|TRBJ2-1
CASSRGIEQFF
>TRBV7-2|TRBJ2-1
CASSQRQGTGSYNEQFF
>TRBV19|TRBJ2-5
CASSAGTGVETQYF
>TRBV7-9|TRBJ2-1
CASSISGLHPNEQFF
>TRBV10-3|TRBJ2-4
CAISEFAAIGTGNIQYF
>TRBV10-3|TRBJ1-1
CAISPTGGGEAFF
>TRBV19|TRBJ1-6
CASSAWDRGLSPLHF
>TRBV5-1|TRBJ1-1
CASSLVGGANTEAFF
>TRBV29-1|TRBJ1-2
CSVDRQGALNYGYTF
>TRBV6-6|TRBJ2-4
CASRPDRAGGIQYF
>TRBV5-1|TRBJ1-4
CASSLTGTGIEKLFF
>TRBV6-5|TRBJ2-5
CASTSPGLKETQYF
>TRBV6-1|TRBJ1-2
CASSDRIIGGYTF
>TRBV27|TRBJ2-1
CASSPGQVGNEQFF
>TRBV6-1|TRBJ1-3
CASTGQTYGNTIYF
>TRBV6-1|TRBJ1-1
CASSSDTGSTEAFF
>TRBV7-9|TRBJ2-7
CASSLGTGGEQYF
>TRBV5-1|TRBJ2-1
CASSLAPAGAYNEQFF
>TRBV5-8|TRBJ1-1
CASSLGQPNTEAFF
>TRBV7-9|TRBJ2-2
CASSLSRTGGTGELFF
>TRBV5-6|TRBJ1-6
CASSFRGMNSPLHF
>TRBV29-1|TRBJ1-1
CSSWGQGKAFF
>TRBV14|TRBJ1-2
CASSQVPNYGYTF
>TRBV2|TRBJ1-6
CASSEGTGVSSPLHF
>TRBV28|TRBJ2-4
CASSLKSRGKNIQYF
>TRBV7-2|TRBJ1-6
CASSLVTGASPLHF
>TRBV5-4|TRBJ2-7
CASSLELEYEQYF
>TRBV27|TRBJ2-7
CASSSPSQDTYEQYF
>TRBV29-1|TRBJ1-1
CSVEGLTGVGRTEAFF
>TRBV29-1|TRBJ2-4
CSGRTSNIQYF
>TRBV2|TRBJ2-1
CASRGTSGGSNEQFF
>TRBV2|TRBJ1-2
CASRLGQGYGYTF
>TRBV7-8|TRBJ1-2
CASSLLVNNNYGYTF
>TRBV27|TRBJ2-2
CASSSGQSGELFF
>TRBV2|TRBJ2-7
CASSVRAGPTEQYF